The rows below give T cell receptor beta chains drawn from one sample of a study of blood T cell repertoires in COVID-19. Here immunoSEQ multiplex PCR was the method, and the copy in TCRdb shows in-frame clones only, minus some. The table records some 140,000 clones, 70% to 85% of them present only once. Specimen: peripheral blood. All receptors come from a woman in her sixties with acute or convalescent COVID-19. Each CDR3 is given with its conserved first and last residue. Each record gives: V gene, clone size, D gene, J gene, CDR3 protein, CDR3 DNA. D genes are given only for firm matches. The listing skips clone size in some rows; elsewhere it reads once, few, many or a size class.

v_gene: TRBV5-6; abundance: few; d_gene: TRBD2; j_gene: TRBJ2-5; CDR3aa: CASSRLAGVFQETQYF; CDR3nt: TGTGCCAGCAGCCGACTAGCGGGGGTTTTCCAAGAGACCCAGTACTTC
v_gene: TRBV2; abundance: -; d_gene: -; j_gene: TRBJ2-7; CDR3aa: CASGRGYEQYF; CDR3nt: TGTGCCAGCGGAAGAGGCTACGAGCAGTACTTC
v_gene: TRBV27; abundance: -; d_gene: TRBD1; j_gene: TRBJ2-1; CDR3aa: CASSLSRDRVYNEQFF; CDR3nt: TGTGCCAGCAGCCTATCCCGGGACAGGGTCTACAATGAGCAGTTCTTC
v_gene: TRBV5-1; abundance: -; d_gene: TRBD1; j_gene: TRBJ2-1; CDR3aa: CASSLGTGRSEQFF; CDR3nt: TGCGCCAGCAGCTTGGGGACAGGGCGGTCAGAGCAGTTCTTC
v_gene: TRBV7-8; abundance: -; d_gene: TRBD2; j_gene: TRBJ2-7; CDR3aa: CASSVQLAGGNEQYF; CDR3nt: TGTGCCAGCAGCGTGCAACTAGCGGGGGGGAACGAGCAGTACTTC
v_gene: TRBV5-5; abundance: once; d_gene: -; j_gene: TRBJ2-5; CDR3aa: CASSLAGGAWETQYF; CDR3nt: TGTGCCAGCAGCTTGGCGGGGGGCGCCTGGGAGACCCAGTACTTC
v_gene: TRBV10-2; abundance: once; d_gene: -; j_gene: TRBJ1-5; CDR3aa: CASAREGIQPQHF; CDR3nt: TGCGCCAGCGCACGGGAGGGGATTCAGCCCCAGCATTTT
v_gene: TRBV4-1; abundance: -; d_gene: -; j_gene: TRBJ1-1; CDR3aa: CASSQDGQARAFF; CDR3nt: TGCGCCAGCAGCCAAGATGGTCAGGCCCGAGCTTTCTTT
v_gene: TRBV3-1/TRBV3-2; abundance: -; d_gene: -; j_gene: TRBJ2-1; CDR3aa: CASSQVASLNEQFF; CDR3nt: TGTGCCAGCAGCCAAGTGGCTTCCCTCAATGAGCAGTTCTTC
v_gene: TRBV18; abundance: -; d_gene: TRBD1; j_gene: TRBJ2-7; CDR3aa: CASSLTGTGAYEQYF; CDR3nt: TGTGCCAGCTCACTTACCGGGACAGGGGCCTACGAGCAGTACTTC
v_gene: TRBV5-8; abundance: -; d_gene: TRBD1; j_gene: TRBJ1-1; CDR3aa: CASRHNRGTEAFF; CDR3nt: TGTGCCAGCAGACACAACAGGGGGACTGAAGCTTTCTTT
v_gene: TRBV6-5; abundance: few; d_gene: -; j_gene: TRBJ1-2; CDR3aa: CASSYLGAGKSYGYTF; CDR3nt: TGTGCCAGCAGTTACTTGGGGGCTGGAAAGTCCTATGGCTACACCTTC
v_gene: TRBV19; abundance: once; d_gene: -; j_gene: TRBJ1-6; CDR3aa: CASSIFSYNSPLHF; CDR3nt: TGTGCCAGTAGTATATTTAGCTATAATTCACCCCTCCACTTT
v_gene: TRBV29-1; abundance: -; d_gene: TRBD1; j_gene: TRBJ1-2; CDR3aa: CSVAKRTGNGYTF; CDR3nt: TGCAGCGTCGCCAAACGGACAGGGAATGGCTACACCTTC
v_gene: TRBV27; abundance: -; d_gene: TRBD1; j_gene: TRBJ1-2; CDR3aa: CASTGQGVDYGYTF; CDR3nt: TGTGCCAGCACCGGACAGGGGGTTGACTATGGCTACACCTTC
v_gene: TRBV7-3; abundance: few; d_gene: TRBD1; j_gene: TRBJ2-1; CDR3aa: CASSPGQTNEQFF; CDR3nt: TGTGCCAGCTCGCCGGGACAGACCAATGAGCAGTTCTTC
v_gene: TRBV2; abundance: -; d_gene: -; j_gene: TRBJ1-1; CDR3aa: CASSSGGTEAFF; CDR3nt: TGTGCCAGCAGCTCCGGGGGCACTGAAGCTTTCTTT
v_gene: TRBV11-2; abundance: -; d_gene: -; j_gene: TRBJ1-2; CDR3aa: CASRPNAGGRTNYGYTF; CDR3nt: TGTGCCAGCAGGCCCAACGCGGGGGGGCGGACTAACTATGGCTACACCTTC
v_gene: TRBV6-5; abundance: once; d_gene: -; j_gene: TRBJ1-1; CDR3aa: CASSHLGRSDTEAFF; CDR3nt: TGTGCCAGCAGTCACTTAGGGAGATCGGACACTGAAGCTTTCTTT
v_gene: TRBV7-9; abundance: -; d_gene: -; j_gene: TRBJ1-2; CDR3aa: CASSLVGRGYGYTF; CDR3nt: TGTGCCAGCAGCTTAGTGGGCAGGGGCTATGGCTACACCTTC
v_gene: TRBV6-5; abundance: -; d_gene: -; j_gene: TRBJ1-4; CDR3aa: CASNTLQGVGEKLFF; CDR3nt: TGTGCCAGCAACACCCTCCAGGGTGTGGGTGAAAAACTGTTTTTT
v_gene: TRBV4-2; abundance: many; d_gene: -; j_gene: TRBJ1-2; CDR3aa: CASSPGQSMNYGYTF; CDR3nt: TGTGCCAGCAGCCCTGGGCAGAGTATGAACTATGGCTACACCTTC
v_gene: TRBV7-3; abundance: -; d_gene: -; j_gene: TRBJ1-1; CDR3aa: CASSSSVDTEAFF; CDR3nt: TGTGCCAGCAGTTCCTCGGTGGACACTGAAGCTTTCTTT
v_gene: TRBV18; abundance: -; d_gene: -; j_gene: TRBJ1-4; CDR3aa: CASSPLPPYRDRANEKLFF; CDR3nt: TGTGCCAGCTCACCACTCCCGCCTTACAGGGATCGGGCTAATGAAAAACTGTTTTTT
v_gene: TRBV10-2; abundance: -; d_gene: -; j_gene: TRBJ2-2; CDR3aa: CASREPRLGAALSNTGELFF; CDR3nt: TGCGCCAGCAGAGAACCTCGTTTGGGGGCGGCCCTTTCGAACACCGGGGAGCTGTTTTTT
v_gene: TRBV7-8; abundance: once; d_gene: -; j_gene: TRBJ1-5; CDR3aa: CASSPQSGRIQPQHF; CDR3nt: TGTGCCAGCAGCCCCCAAAGTGGGCGAATCCAGCCCCAGCATTTT
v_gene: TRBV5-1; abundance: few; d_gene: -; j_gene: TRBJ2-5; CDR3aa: CASSLILAETQYF; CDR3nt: TGCGCCAGCAGCTTGATCTTAGCAGAGACCCAGTACTTC
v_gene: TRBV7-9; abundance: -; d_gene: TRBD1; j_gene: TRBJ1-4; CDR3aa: CASSLAETGGLSGEKLFF; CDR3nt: TGTGCCAGCAGCTTAGCGGAGACAGGGGGTCTCTCGGGGGAAAAACTGTTTTTT
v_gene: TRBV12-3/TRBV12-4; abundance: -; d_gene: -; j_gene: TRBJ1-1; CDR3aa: CASSLQVSTEAFF; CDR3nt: TGTGCCAGCAGTTTACAGGTATCCACTGAAGCTTTCTTT
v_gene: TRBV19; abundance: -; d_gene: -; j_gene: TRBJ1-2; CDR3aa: CASRTQTMDSYGYTF; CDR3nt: TGTGCCAGTAGAACCCAAACCATGGACAGCTATGGCTACACCTTC
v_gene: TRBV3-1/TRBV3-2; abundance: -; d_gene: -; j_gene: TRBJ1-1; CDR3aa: CASSPGFLTEAFF; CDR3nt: TGTGCCAGCAGCCCAGGGTTTTTAACTGAAGCTTTCTTT